This TCR beta chain derives from a study of cytomegalovirus exposure and HLA in healthy donors. Remarks on this clone: Its antigen is as yet unknown.

Study-wide findings and caveats: Testing in vitro showed three CMV-associated chains specific for CMV antigens. Later analysis demonstrated an association between a missense DCLRE1C variant and TCR beta V- and J-gene trimming. Because they were indistinguishable, some V segments, including TRBV6-2 and TRBV6-3, were excluded.

Researchers ran the PCR with 60 Vbeta and 13 Jbeta primers. Sequenced by immunoSEQ multiplex PCR; TCRdb stores in-frame clones only, minus some. The sample has some 150,000 clones; roughly 78% are singletons. The CDR3 runs 14 residues. Germline CDR1 is LNHDA and CDR2 is SQIVND (reference sequence). With V trimmed by 9 bases and J by 1 base, 6 bases remained unmatched. The sequencing input was PBMCs. This TCR was recovered from a man aged 18 to 35 in good health and CMV-seropositive. The chain carries TRBV19 and TRBJ1-2; TRBD1 matches 9 bases. CDR3 in amino acids: CASGDRALNYGYTF. CDR3 coding DNA: TGTGCCAGCGGGGACAGGGCCCTTAACTATGGCTACACCTTC.